Following are 13 T cell receptor beta chains from one sample sequenced in a study of blood T cell repertoires in COVID-19. Libraries were prepared by immunoSEQ multiplex PCR; TCRdb keeps only in-frame clonotypes and omits some of them. This table has under 300,000 clones, approximately 80% appearing once. The sequenced sample was peripheral blood. The receptors originated from a woman of 80 years or more with active or convalescent COVID-19.

The rearrangement links TRBV10-3 to TRBJ1-2; weak D call: TRBD1 (5 bases). Trimming removed 3 bases at V and 3 bases at J, with 11 bases between. Germline assignment: CDR1 ENHRY and CDR2 SYGVKD. The CDR3 sequence is 14 residues long. CDR3 residues: CAISDSVGDYGYTF. The CDR3 DNA follows: TGTGCCATCAGTGATTCAGTAGGGGACTATGGCTACACCTTC.

The J gene is TRBJ1-5, the V gene TRBV7-8, with D maybe TRBD1 (5 bases). From germline, CDR1 is SGHVS and CDR2 FQNEAQ. V dropped 2 bases and J dropped 7 bases, with 6 bases sitting between them. The CDR3 is 12 amino acids. The CDR3 reads CASSLQGQPQHF. In nucleotides, the CDR3 is TGTGCCAGCAGCTTACAGGGCCAGCCCCAGCATTTT.

This clone has only one observation. Here the CDR3 reads CASSQVGLAGGSSNEQFF. The DNA of the CDR3 is TGCGCCAGCAGCCAAGTCGGATTAGCGGGAGGGTCTAGCAATGAGCAGTTCTTC. The rearrangement uses TRBV4-1 and TRBJ2-1, with 11 bases matching TRBD2. The CDR3 totals 18 residues. Trimming took 1 base from V and 6 from J; bases not matched to a gene: 11. CDR1 MGHRA and CDR2 YSYEKL come from the germline V gene.

This clone was detected many times. This sequence joins TRBV6-5 and TRBJ2-2; D is possibly TRBD1 (5 bases). Trimming took off 3 bases at V and 7 bases at J, with 9 bases between the two ends. CDR1 and CDR2 (germline): MNHEY, SVGAGI. The CDR3 length is 13 residues. The CDR3: CASSYGASGELFF. The DNA of the CDR3 is TGTGCCAGCAGTTATGGGGCGAGCGGGGAGCTGTTTTTT.

V and J are TRBV5-1 and TRBJ1-4; D call uncertain. With 4 bases removed from V and 6 bases from J, the gap between germline ends came to 16 bases. The CDR3 runs to 15 residues. Germline CDR1 SGHRS, CDR2 YFSETQ. CDR3 amino acids: CASSEGSPGYEKLFF. The CDR3 region has the DNA TGCGCCAGCAGCGAGGGATCGCCGGGCTATGAAAAACTGTTTTTT.

The gene calls are TRBV30 and TRBJ2-3, with D possibly matching TRBD2 (6 bases). This CDR3 is 19 amino acids long. Trimming left V 0 bases short and J 2 bases short, with 24 bases between. CDR1 is GTSNPN and CDR2 is SVGIG in the germline V gene (reference sequence). In nucleotides, the CDR3 is TGTGCCTGGAGTGTACAAGGGGACTGGGGATCATCCTACACAGATACGCAGTATTTT. Translated: CAWSVQGDWGSSYTDTQYF. The variable domain in full, completed from reference TRBV30 and TRBJ2-3, reads SQTIHQWPATLVQPVGSPLSLECTVEGTSNPNLYWYRQAAGRGLQLLFYSVGIGQISSEVPQNLSASRPQDRQFILSSKKLLLSDSGFYLCAWSVQGDWGSSYTDTQYFGPGTRLTVL.

The sample holds a few counts of this clone. The chain recombines TRBV18 with TRBJ2-4, with 14 bases aligning to TRBD2. Germline CDR1 and CDR2: KGHSH and LQKENI. With V trimmed by 3 bases and J by 8 bases, 0 bases remained unmatched. This CDR3 contains 14 residues. The chain's CDR3 is CASSPGLAGDIQYF. The CDR3 bases are TGTGCCAGCTCACCGGGACTAGCGGGAGACATTCAGTACTTC.

The rearrangement joins TRBV5-6 to TRBJ2-4, with TRBD1 matching 10 bases. Germline-derived CDR1 and CDR2 are SGHDT and YYEEEE. This CDR3 has 14 amino acids. V lost 4 bases to trimming and J lost 7 bases; unmatched junction nucleotides: 5. The CDR3: CASSQGQGLNIQYF. The CDR3 region has the DNA TGTGCCAGCAGCCAGGGACAGGGGTTGAACATTCAGTACTTC.

This chain uses TRBV5-1 with TRBJ2-4; D ambiguous. This CDR3 has 12 residues. Germline values: CDR1 SGHRS, CDR2 YFSETQ. Trimming took 4 bases from V and 7 from J, leaving 9 bases between them. The CDR3 DNA reads TGCGCCAGCAGCCCCGTCGGGAACATTCAGTACTTC. It is translated as CASSPVGNIQYF. Looking up the rest from reference TRBV5-1 and TRBJ2-4 gives the full variable domain: KAGVTQTPRYLIKTRGQQVTLSCSPISGHRSVSWYQQTPGQGLQFLFEYFSETQRNKGNFPGRFSGRQFSNSRSEMNVSTLELGDSALYLCASSPVGNIQYFGAGTRLSVL.

The V call is TRBV10-3, the J call TRBJ2-3, with 9 positions matching TRBD2. The J segment lost 4 bases and the V segment lost 3 bases, leaving 8 bases of the junction unmatched. The CDR3 covers 16 residues. The germline CDR1 and CDR2 sequences are ENHRY and SYGVKD. CDR3 amino acids: CAISEKKRGDADTQYF. DNA for the CDR3: TGTGCCATCAGTGAAAAAAAGCGGGGGGATGCAGATACGCAGTATTTT.

This rearrangement joins TRBV9 to TRBJ2-2; D ambiguous. This CDR3 is built from 16 residues. With 0 bases removed from V and 1 base from J, the gap between germline ends came to 10 bases. CDR1 and CDR2 from the germline V gene are SGDLS and YYNGEE. This CDR3 is CASSVEEILNTGELFF. As DNA, the CDR3 is TGTGCCAGCAGCGTAGAGGAGATATTGAACACCGGGGAGCTGTTTTTT.

The chain couples TRBV30 to TRBJ2-2; D is possibly TRBD1 (6 bases). V lost 1 base to trimming and J lost 4 bases, with 10 bases between them. Germline V gives CDR1 GTSNPN, CDR2 SVGIG (reference sequence). There are 14 residues in the CDR3. CDR3 amino acids: CAWSARGRTGELFF. The DNA of the CDR3 is TGTGCCTGGAGTGCCAGGGGACGCACCGGGGAGCTGTTTTTT.

The chain carries TRBV15 and TRBJ1-4; D remains unclear. Germline V gives CDR1 LNHNV, CDR2 YYDKDF (reference sequence). V was trimmed by 2 bases and J by 4 bases, leaving 11 bases between them. The CDR3 contains 15 residues. This CDR3 is CATSRILRNNEKLFF. The CDR3, as DNA: TGTGCCACCAGCAGAATACTGAGAAATAATGAAAAACTGTTTTTT.